The 31 T cell receptor beta chains given below trace back to one sample, sequenced in a study of T cells in Graves' hyperthyroidism and ophthalmopathy (dated by TCRdb to the late 2010s). Library preparation was by multiplex PCR. Sequencing was carried out with an Illumina HiSeq 2000. The TCR beta CDR3 regions were amplified from the RNA transcripts. For the first round of RT-PCR on the TCR CDR3, the HTBI primer set was used together with the Qiagen OneStep RT-PCR kit. In-frame beta chains were kept once TCRdb had trimmed the public reads at Q25 with fastp and called clones with MiXCR. Identical CDR3 proteins give one entry, which carries the most common genes and DNA. This sample is represented by roughly 380,000 distinct CDR3 sequences; about 15% of them were singletons. The ten largest clones capture approximately 10% of the sample. Sequencing was done on a sample of blood. Every receptor here comes from a woman aged 55 to 70 with Graves' hyperthyroidism.

V is TRBV7-8 and J is TRBJ2-1, with D perhaps matching TRBD1 or TRBD2 (6 bases each). This CDR3 region has 16 residues. The germline V and J ends were trimmed by 5 bases and 8 bases, with 22 bases remaining between them. From germline, CDR1 is SGHVS and CDR2 FQNEAQ. This chain's CDR3 is CASSPRRIWRGDEQFF. The CDR3, as DNA: TGTGCCAGCAGCCCCCGGAGGATTTGGAGGGGGGATGAGCAGTTCTTC.

There are many counts of this clonotype. The chain links TRBV12-3 or TRBV12-4 to TRBJ1-5; 7 bases map to TRBD1. Losses at the gene ends were 6 bases for V and 1 base for J; bases not matched to a gene: 6. The CDR3 length is 15 residues. The CDR3 loop is CASRAGGTSNQPQHF. CDR3 coding DNA: TGTGCCAGCAGGGCAGGGGGGACGAGCAATCAGCCCCAGCATTTT.

The table lists this clonotype with many counts. The J gene is TRBJ2-2, the V gene TRBV15, with D tentatively TRBD1 or TRBD2 (5 bases each). Trimming removed 1 base at V and 0 bases at J, with 12 bases between. CDR1 LNHNV and CDR2 YYDKDF come from the germline V gene (reference sequence). CDR3 size: 17 residues. CDR3 DNA sequence: TGTGCCACCAGCAGAGTTCGGAGGACATCGAACACCGGGGAGCTGTTTTTT. Residues: CATSRVRRTSNTGELFF.

This clonotype was counted many times. The chain uses TRBV5-5 and TRBJ1-1, with D maybe TRBD1 (6 bases). This CDR3 comprises 15 residues. The germline V gene encodes CDR1 SGHKS and CDR2 YYEKEE (reference sequence). V was pared by 7 bases and J by 5 bases, with 21 bases between. The CDR3 region is CASLVGGPHGTEAFF. The CDR3 nucleotides are TGTGCCAGCCTCGTCGGGGGGCCCCATGGGACTGAAGCTTTCTTT.

This clonotype showed up just a few times. The J gene is TRBJ2-7, the V gene TRBV7-9, with 9 bases lining up with TRBD2. The V gene end was trimmed by 1 base and the J gene end by 2 bases; junction bases not matched to a gene: 3. The CDR3 totals 15 residues. Per germline, CDR1 SEHNR and CDR2 FQNEAQ (reference sequence). The CDR3 spells CASSLVSSGAYEQYF. The CDR3 bases are TGTGCCAGCAGCTTAGTTTCTAGCGGGGCCTACGAGCAGTACTTC.

This clonotype was counted at least ten times. The CDR3 here is CSVGLAGGPGETQYF. CDR3 sequence (DNA): TGCAGCGTCGGACTAGCGGGAGGGCCGGGAGAGACCCAGTACTTC. The rearrangement links TRBV29-1 to TRBJ2-5; 15 bases map to TRBD2. V lost 6 bases and J lost 4; bases outside the gene matches: 6. This CDR3 comprises 15 residues. Looked up from germline, CDR1 is SQVTM and CDR2 is ANQGSEA.

This clonotype was seen at least ten times. Mismatch with germline at one junction end may stem from a read error. V is TRBV5-1 and J is TRBJ2-6; D remains ambiguous. From germline, CDR1 is SGHRS and CDR2 YFSETQ. This CDR3 contains 16 residues. Written as DNA, the CDR3 is TGTGCCAGCAGCCTTGGACGGAACTCTGGGGCCAACGTCCTGACTTTC. As protein: CASSLGRNSGANVLTF.

This clonotype was seen repeatedly, ten times or more. CDR3 DNA: TGTGCCAGCAGTGCCAGGGGCGGAAGGGGACATGCAAATTCACCCCTCCACTTT. As protein: CASSARGGRGHANSPLHF. V usage is TRBV2 and J usage is TRBJ1-6, with TRBD1 as a possible D gene (6 bases). V lost 4 bases and J 7 bases, leaving 23 bases between the germline ends. Germline CDR1 SNHLY, CDR2 FYNNEI. The CDR3 length is 18 residues.

This clonotype occurred many times. V usage is TRBV3-1 and J usage is TRBJ1-3; D unclear. V lost 4 bases and J lost 4, with 11 bases in between. CDR1 and CDR2 from the germline V gene are LGHDT and YNNKEL (reference sequence). The length of the CDR3 is 14 residues. The CDR3 DNA reads TGTGCCAGCAGCCCGGTCTCGGGAGGAAACACCATATATTTT. This translates into CASSPVSGGNTIYF.

V gene TRBV27 combines with J gene TRBJ1-5; D gene unclear. CDR1 is MNHEY and CDR2 is SMNVEV in the germline V gene (reference sequence). The CDR3 is made up of 12 amino acids. The V end lost 3 bases, the J end lost 10 bases, and 10 bases lay between the germline ends. CDR3 coding DNA: TGTGCCAGCAGTTTCCGGGCGGGCCCCCAGCATTTT. Translating it yields CASSFRAGPQHF.

CDR3 sequence reads: CASSQGMREQYF. The CDR3 nucleotides read TGTGCCAGCAGCCAAGGCATGCGGGAGCAGTACTTC. The chain is built from TRBV3-1 and TRBJ2-7, with D unresolved. The CDR3 is 12 amino acids. V lost 1 base and J 7 bases, leaving 8 bases between the germline ends. Germline CDR1 reads LGHDT; CDR2 reads YNNKEL (reference sequence).

This clonotype was counted at least ten times. V is TRBV27 and J is TRBJ2-7; D is ambiguous. Trimming shortened V by 7 bases and J by 3 bases, and 16 bases separated the two germline ends. This CDR3 contains 14 residues. Germline lookup yields CDR1 MNHEY and CDR2 SMNVEV (reference sequence). The CDR3 region is CASTARGPYYEQYF. CDR3 nucleotides: TGTGCCAGCACCGCCCGAGGACCTTACTACGAGCAGTACTTC.

This clonotype has only a few counts. This chain links TRBV19 with TRBJ2-1; D is undetermined. From germline, CDR1 is LNHDA and CDR2 SQIVND (reference sequence). The CDR3 runs to 13 residues. The V gene lost 7 bases and the J gene lost 10 bases, with 17 bases spanning the gap. CDR3 sequence reads: CASTTGEAPEQFF. CDR3 nucleotide sequence: TGTGCCAGTACCACCGGCGAGGCGCCCGAGCAGTTCTTC.

Ten or more counts support this clonotype. The rearrangement links TRBV3-1 to TRBJ2-1; the D is unclear. V was cut by 1 base and J by 3 bases, with 10 bases left in between. CDR1 LGHDT and CDR2 YNNKEL come from the germline V gene (reference sequence). This CDR3 has 15 amino acids. The CDR3 DNA is TGTGCCAGCAGCCAAGTAGTCTCGGACTACAATGAGCAGTTCTTC. It is translated as CASSQVVSDYNEQFF.

This clonotype has ten or more counts. This chain connects TRBV3-1 to TRBJ2-5; TRBD2 matches at 9 bases. Germline V CDR1 and CDR2: LGHDT, YNNKEL (reference sequence). Trimming cost V 4 bases and J 5 bases; bases outside gene matches: 11. The CDR3 consists of 16 residues. The CDR3 protein is CASSRVAAGGGETQYF. The CDR3 DNA is TGTGCCAGCAGCCGAGTAGCAGCGGGAGGAGGGGAGACCCAGTACTTC.

This clonotype showed up many times. The chain is built from TRBV19 and TRBJ1-5; D is ambiguous. Trimming took 7 bases from V and 2 from J, leaving 9 bases between them. The CDR3 covers 13 residues. The germline V gene encodes CDR1 LNHDA and CDR2 SQIVND (reference sequence). This CDR3 reads CASTMAGNQPQHF. In nucleotides, the CDR3 is TGTGCCAGTACCATGGCTGGCAATCAGCCCCAGCATTTT.

This clonotype was counted a few times. Being one base from a much bigger clone, this may be a read error. The chain employs TRBV5-6 and TRBJ2-1; D may be TRBD2 (6 bases). CDR3 length: 15 amino acids. Germline lookup yields CDR1 SGHDT and CDR2 YYEEEE. CDR3 DNA: TGTGTCAGCAGCCGTTACCCTAGCGAGTACAATGAGCAGTTCTTC. It is translated as CVSSRYPSEYNEQFF.

This clonotype was seen a handful of times. The chain couples TRBV24-1 to TRBJ2-2; D may be TRBD2 (6 bases). V was cut by 4 bases and J by 3 bases, with 17 bases left in between. The CDR3 runs 17 residues. Germline CDR1 reads KGHDR; CDR2 reads SFDVKD. Written as DNA, the CDR3 is TGTGCCACCAGTGACCGCGGGGTGAATTCGTACACCGGGGAGCTGTTTTTT. Its translation is CATSDRGVNSYTGELFF.

This clonotype was detected ten times or more. This chain joins TRBV6-5 and TRBJ2-5; D gene ambiguous. The CDR3 has 16 amino acids. Germline CDR1 and CDR2: MNHEY and SVGAGI. V lost 0 bases to trimming and J lost 0 bases, with 11 bases between them. CDR3 nucleotide sequence: TGTGCCAGCAGTTACTCGATGGCACAGTACCAAGAGACCCAGTACTTC. This encodes CASSYSMAQYQETQYF.

The gene calls are TRBV7-2 and TRBJ1-4; the D gene is possibly TRBD1 (5 bases). V gave up 5 bases and J gave up 5 bases, with 15 bases separating them. Per the germline V gene, CDR1 is SGHTA and CDR2 is FQGNSA. The CDR3 loop spans 15 amino acids. The CDR3 sequence: CASSHVGPPNEKLFF. DNA for the CDR3: TGTGCCAGCAGCCACGTGGGGCCGCCAAATGAAAAACTGTTTTTT.

This clonotype was recorded many times. The V gene is TRBV5-8, the J gene TRBJ2-7; the D gene could be TRBD1 or TRBD2 (6 bases each). CDR1 and CDR2 from the germline V gene are SGHTS and YDEGEE. V lost 2 bases, J lost 0 bases, and 12 bases lay in between. The CDR3 has 15 residues. CDR3 loop: CASSFAGGISYEQYF. In DNA, the CDR3 is TGTGCCAGCAGCTTTGCCGGGGGCATCTCCTACGAGCAGTACTTC.

This clonotype occurred a few times. The rearrangement joins TRBV5-8 to TRBJ1-2, with a possible D match to TRBD1 (6 bases). The CDR3 has 16 residues. Trimming stripped 6 bases from V and 2 bases from J, with 20 bases between. CDR1 is SGHTS and CDR2 is YDEGEE in the germline V gene. The DNA for the CDR3 is TGTGCCAGCAAGATCGGACAGAGTCTCTTGAACTATGGCTACACCTTC. It is translated as CASKIGQSLLNYGYTF.

This clonotype was counted many times. The chain uses TRBV28 and TRBJ1-5; D perhaps matches TRBD1 (6 bases). Germline-derived CDR1 and CDR2 are MDHEN and SYDVKM. The germline V and J ends were trimmed by 3 bases and 2 bases, with 11 bases remaining between them. The CDR3 contains 15 residues. CDR3 sequence reads: CASSFQGKGNQPQHF. DNA for the CDR3: TGTGCCAGCAGTTTCCAGGGGAAAGGCAATCAGCCCCAGCATTTT.

The V and J genes are TRBV12-3 or TRBV12-4 and TRBJ2-7; 9 bases agree with TRBD2. The junction had 6 bases not matched to a gene; V was cut back by 7 bases and J by 2 bases. CDR3 length: 14 amino acids. CDR3 sequence reads: CASNIAGGTYEQYF. CDR3 DNA: TGTGCCAGCAATATTGCGGGAGGGACCTACGAGCAGTACTTC.

This clonotype occurred many times. The chain recombines TRBV12-5 with TRBJ2-7; maybe TRBD1 (5 bases). The ends were cut back, 3 bases at V and 2 bases at J, with 5 bases in the middle. The CDR3 loop spans 12 amino acids. CDR1 is LGHNT, CDR2 FRNRAP, per germline. The CDR3 loop is CASGFRAYEQYF. In DNA, the CDR3 is TGTGCTAGTGGTTTCAGGGCCTACGAGCAGTACTTC.

This clonotype has ten or more counts. The chain is built from TRBV27 and TRBJ2-7; unclear D gene. V lost 2 bases, J lost 1 base, and 9 bases lay in between. Germline V gene lookup returns CDR1 MNHEY and CDR2 SMNVEV (reference sequence). The CDR3 length is 14 residues. CDR3 residues: CASSLRRGSYEQYF. CDR3 in DNA: TGTGCCAGCAGTTTACGCCGCGGTTCCTACGAGCAGTACTTC.

This clonotype has a count of ten or more. This chain joins TRBV11-2 and TRBJ2-7, with D possibly being TRBD1 (5 bases). CDR1 is SGHAT and CDR2 is FQNNGV in the germline V gene. CDR3 length: 14 amino acids. Trimming stripped 0 bases from V and 7 bases from J, with 13 bases between. CDR3 loop: CASSLDRRVGEQYF. CDR3 DNA: TGTGCCAGCAGCTTAGACCGCAGGGTCGGGGAGCAGTACTTC.

This clonotype was seen many times. This chain uses TRBV28 with TRBJ2-3; no clear D gene. V lost 8 bases, J lost 3 bases, and 9 bases lay in between. Germline V gives CDR1 MDHEN, CDR2 SYDVKM. The CDR3 sequence is 12 residues long. The CDR3 bases are TGTGCCAGCGGGGAAGGGACAGATACGCAGTATTTT. It yields the protein CASGEGTDTQYF.

Worth noting for this clonotype: Since a much larger clone is just one base distant, this may be a read error. The V call is TRBV11-3, the J call TRBJ2-7, with 7 bases identical to TRBD2. Looked up from germline, CDR1 is SGHNT and CDR2 is YENEEA. This CDR3 spans 15 amino acids. DNA for the CDR3: TGTGCCAACAGCTTGGAGGGAGGGCCTTCTTACGAGCAGTACTTC. Encoded protein: CANSLEGGPSYEQYF.

This chain links TRBV7-9 with TRBJ2-7; no reliable D call. The V gene lost 2 bases and the J gene lost 2 bases, with 7 bases spanning the gap. CDR1 and CDR2 from the germline V gene are SEHNR and FQNEAQ (reference sequence). CDR3 length: 13 amino acids. CDR3 region: CASSLLTPYEQYF. As DNA, the CDR3 is TGTGCCAGCAGCTTACTGACACCCTACGAGCAGTACTTC.

The table lists this clonotype with many counts. The V and J genes are TRBV3-1 and TRBJ2-1; D might be TRBD2 (6 bases). Trimming pared 1 base from V and 0 bases from J, leaving 13 bases between. The CDR3 consists of 17 residues. Germline CDR1 is LGHDT and CDR2 is YNNKEL (reference sequence). The CDR3 region is CASSQGAERASYNEQFF. The CDR3 coding sequence is TGTGCCAGCAGCCAAGGAGCGGAGCGGGCCTCCTACAATGAGCAGTTCTTC.